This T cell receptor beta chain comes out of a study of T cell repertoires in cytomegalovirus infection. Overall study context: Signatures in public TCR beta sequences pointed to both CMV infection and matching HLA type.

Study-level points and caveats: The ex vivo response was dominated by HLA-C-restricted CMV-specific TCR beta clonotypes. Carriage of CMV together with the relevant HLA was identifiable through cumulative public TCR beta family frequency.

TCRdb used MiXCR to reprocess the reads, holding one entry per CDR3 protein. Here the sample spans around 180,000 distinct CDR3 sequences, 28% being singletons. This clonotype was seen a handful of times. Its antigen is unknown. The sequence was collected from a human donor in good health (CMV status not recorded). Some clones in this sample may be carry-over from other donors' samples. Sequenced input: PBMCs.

The CDR3 bases are TGCAGCCCGGGACCCAACCCGAAAGGAAATCAGCCCCAGCATTTT. Translation: CSPGPNPKGNQPQHF. This chain links TRBV29-1 with TRBJ1-5; perhaps TRBD1 as D (5 bases). CDR3 length: 15 residues. V was shortened by 8 bases and J by 4 bases, with 21 bases between the two germline ends. CDR1 and CDR2 from the germline V gene are SQVTM and ANQGSEA.